The TCR beta chain under discussion was sequenced for a study of tumor-infiltrating lymphocytes in primary liver carcinoma. Unsorted bulk tissue (about 20-30 mg) underwent RNA and DNA co-extraction. A primer matching the constant region was used to make TCR beta cDNA from approximately 0.55 ug of total RNA. ARM-PCR, slightly modified, supplied the TCR beta libraries through three nested multiplex PCR rounds. Each of the first two PCR rounds ran approximately 9 cycles with TRBV1-TRBV30 forward and C-beta reverse primers. TCRdb redid the calling of the multiplex PCR reads with MiXCR, one entry per CDR3 protein. The table lists under 25,000 distinct CDR3 sequences, over 60% of them singletons. General study points: Present in all five tumor regions were only about 7-25% of the top clones.

The CDR3 spans 17 residues. Per the germline V gene, CDR1 is MNHNY and CDR2 is SVGAGI (reference sequence). Details on this clonotype: Its antigen is undetermined. One end of the junction is discordant with germline, which a read error may explain.

This chain joins TRBV6-6 and TRBJ2-3; TRBD2 might be the D (5 bases). Sequenced: liver tumor tissue from sampling region 5. Indicated subset: tumor region T5, tumor centre. The source is a woman in her thirties with primary liver carcinoma and hepatitis B virus infection. The DNA of the CDR3 is TGTGCCAGCAGTTACTCTTTTGTCAGCGGATCCACAGATACACAGTATTTT. It codes for CASSYSFVSGSTDTQYF.